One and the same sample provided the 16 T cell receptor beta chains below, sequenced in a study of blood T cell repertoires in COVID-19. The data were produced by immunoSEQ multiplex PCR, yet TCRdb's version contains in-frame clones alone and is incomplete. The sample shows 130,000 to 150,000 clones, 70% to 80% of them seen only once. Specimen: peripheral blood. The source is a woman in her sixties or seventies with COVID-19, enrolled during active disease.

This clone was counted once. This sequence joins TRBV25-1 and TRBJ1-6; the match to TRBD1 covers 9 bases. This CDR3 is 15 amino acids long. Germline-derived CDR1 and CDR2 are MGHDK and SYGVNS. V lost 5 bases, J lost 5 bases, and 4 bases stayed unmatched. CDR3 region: CASSRTGVDNSPLHF. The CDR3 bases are TGTGCCAGCAGTAGGACAGGGGTGGATAATTCACCCCTCCACTTT.

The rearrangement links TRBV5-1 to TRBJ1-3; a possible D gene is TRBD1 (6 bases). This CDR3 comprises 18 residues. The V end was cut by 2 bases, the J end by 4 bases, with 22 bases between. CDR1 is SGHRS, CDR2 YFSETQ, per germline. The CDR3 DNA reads TGCGCCAGCAGCTTAGCGGCCTCAACAGGGCGCCGAGGAAACACCATATATTTT. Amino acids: CASSLAASTGRRGNTIYF.

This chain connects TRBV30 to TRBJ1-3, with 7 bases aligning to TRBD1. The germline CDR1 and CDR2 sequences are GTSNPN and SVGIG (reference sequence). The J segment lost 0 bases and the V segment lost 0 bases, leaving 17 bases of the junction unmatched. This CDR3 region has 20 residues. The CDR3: CAWSVTRTHRGASSGNTIYF. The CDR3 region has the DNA TGTGCCTGGAGTGTGACTCGTACTCACAGGGGCGCGAGCTCTGGAAACACCATATATTTT. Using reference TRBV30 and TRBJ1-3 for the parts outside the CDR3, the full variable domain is SQTIHQWPATLVQPVGSPLSLECTVEGTSNPNLYWYRQAAGRGLQLLFYSVGIGQISSEVPQNLSASRPQDRQFILSSKKLLLSDSGFYLCAWSVTRTHRGASSGNTIYFGEGSWLTVV.

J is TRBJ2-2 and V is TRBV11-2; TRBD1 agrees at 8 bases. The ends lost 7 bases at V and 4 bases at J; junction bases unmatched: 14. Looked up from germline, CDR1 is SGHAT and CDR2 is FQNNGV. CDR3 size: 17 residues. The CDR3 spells CASTEYLGQGVTGELFF. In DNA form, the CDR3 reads TGTGCCAGCACCGAATACTTAGGACAGGGAGTCACCGGGGAGCTGTTTTTT. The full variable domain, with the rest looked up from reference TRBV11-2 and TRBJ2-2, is EAGVAQSPRYKIIEKRQSVAFWCNPISGHATLYWYQQILGQGPKLLIQFQNNGVVDDSQLPKDRFSAERLKGVDSTLKIQPAKLEDSAVYLCASTEYLGQGVTGELFFGEGSRLTVL.

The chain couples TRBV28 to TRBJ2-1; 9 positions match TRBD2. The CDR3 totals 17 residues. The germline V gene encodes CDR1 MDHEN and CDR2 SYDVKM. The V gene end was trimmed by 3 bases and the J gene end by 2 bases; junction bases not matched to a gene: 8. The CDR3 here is CASSLGAGGLAYNEQFF. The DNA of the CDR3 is TGTGCCAGCAGTTTGGGGGCGGGGGGGCTCGCCTACAATGAGCAGTTCTTC.

CDR3 bases: TGTGCCAGCAGCTTATTGGCCCCGACTCACACCCACGAGCAGTACTTC. Translated, it gives CASSLLAPTHTHEQYF. V gene TRBV11-2 combines with J gene TRBJ2-7; D is uncertain. The germline gives CDR1 SGHAT, CDR2 FQNNGV. There are 16 residues in the CDR3. The germline V and J ends were trimmed by 2 bases and 5 bases, with 19 bases remaining between them.

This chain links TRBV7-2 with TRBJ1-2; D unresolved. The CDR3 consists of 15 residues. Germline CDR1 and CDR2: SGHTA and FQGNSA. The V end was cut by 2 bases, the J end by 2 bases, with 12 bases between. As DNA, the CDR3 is TGTGCCAGCAGCTTACCTGGCGGGCAGAACTATGGCTACACCTTC. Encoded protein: CASSLPGGQNYGYTF.

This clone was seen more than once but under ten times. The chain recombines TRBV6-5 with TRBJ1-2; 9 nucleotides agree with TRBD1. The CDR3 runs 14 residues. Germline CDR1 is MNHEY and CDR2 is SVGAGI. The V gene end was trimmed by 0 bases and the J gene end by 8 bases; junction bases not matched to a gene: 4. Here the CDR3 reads CASSYSGTGRGYTF. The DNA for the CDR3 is TGTGCCAGCAGTTACTCCGGGACAGGGAGGGGCTACACCTTC.

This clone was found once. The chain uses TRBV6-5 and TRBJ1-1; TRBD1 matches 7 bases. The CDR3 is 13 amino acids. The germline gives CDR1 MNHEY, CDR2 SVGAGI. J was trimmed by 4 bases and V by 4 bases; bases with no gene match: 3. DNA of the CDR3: TGTGCCAGCAGTTCAGGGGGAGGCACTGAAGCTTTCTTT. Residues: CASSSGGGTEAFF.

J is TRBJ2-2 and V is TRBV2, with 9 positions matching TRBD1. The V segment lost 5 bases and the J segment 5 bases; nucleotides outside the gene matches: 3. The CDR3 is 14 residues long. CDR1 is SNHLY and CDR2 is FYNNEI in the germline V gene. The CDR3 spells CASSMTGGTGELFF. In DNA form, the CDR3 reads TGTGCCAGCAGTATGACAGGGGGTACCGGGGAGCTGTTTTTT.

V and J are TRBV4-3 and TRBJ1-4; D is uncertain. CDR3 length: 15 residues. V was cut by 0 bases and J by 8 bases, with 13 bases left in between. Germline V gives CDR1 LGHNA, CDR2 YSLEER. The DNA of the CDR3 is TGCGCCAGCAGCCAAGATGTCGGAGGGCGGGAAAAACTGTTTTTT. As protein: CASSQDVGGREKLFF.

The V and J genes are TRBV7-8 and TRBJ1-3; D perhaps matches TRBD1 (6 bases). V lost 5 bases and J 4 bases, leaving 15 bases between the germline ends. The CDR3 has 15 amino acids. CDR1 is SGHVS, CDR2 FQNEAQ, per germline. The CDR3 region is CASSQTGWGGNTIYF. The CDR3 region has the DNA TGTGCCAGCAGCCAAACAGGGTGGGGAGGAAACACCATATATTTT.

The CDR3 DNA reads as TGTGCCTGGGCCCGACAGGGATATAATTCACCCCTCCACTTT. Protein sequence: CAWARQGYNSPLHF. The V gene is TRBV30, the J gene TRBJ1-6; 7 bases are a match to TRBD1. Germline lookup yields CDR1 GTSNPN and CDR2 SVGIG (reference sequence). V lost 5 bases and J lost 4; bases outside the gene matches: 5. CDR3 length: 14 residues. The complete variable domain, with remaining parts taken from reference TRBV30 and TRBJ1-6, reads SQTIHQWPATLVQPVGSPLSLECTVEGTSNPNLYWYRQAAGRGLQLLFYSVGIGQISSEVPQNLSASRPQDRQFILSSKKLLLSDSGFYLCAWARQGYNSPLHFGNGTRLTVT.

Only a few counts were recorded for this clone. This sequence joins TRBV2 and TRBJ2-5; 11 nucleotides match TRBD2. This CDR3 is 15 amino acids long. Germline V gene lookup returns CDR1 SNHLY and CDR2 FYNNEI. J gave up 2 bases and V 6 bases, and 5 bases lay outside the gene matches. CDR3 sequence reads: CASSVAGGPQETQYF. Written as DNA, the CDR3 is TGTGCCAGCAGCGTAGCGGGGGGGCCGCAAGAGACCCAGTACTTC.

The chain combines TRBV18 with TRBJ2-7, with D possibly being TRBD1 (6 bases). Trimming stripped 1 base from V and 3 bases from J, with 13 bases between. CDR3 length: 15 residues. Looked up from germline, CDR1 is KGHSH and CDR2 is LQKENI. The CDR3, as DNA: TGTGCCAGCTCACCACGATTCGCAGGGGTCTACGAGCAGTACTTC. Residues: CASSPRFAGVYEQYF.

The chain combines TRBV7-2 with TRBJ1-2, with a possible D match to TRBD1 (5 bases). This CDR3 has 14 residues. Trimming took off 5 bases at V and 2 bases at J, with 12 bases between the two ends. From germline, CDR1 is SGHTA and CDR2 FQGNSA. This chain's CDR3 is CASSPRVNNYGYTF. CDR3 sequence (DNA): TGTGCCAGCAGCCCCAGGGTGAACAACTATGGCTACACCTTC.